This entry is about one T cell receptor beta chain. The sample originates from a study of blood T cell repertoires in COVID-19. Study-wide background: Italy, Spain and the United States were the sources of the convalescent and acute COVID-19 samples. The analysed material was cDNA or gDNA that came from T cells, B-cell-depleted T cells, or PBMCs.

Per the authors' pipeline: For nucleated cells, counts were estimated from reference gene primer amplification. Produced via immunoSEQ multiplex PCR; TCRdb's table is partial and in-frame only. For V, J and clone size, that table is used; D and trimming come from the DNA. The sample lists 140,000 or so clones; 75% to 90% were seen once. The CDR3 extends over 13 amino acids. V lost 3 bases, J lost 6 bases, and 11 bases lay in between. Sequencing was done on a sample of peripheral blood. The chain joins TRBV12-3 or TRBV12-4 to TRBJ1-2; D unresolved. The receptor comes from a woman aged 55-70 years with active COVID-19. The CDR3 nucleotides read TGTGCCAGCAGTTTTGGGCAGCCTCATGGCTACACCTTC. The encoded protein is CASSFGQPHGYTF.